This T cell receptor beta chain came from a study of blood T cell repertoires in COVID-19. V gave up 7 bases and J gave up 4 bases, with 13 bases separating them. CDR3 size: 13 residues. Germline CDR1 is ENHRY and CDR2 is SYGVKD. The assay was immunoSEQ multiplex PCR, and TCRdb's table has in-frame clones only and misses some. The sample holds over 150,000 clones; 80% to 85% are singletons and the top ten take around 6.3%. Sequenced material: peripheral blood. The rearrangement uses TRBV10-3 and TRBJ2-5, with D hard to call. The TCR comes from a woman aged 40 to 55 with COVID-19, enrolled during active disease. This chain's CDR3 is CAIKEPILETQYF. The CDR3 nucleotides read TGTGCCATCAAGGAGCCCATCCTAGAGACCCAGTACTTC.